A single T cell receptor beta chain is shown here with its context. Its antigen is unidentified. Trimming cost V 9 bases and J 3 bases; bases outside gene matches: 8. CDR1 and CDR2 (germline): LNHDA, SQIVND (reference sequence). The CDR3 has 13 amino acids. The data stem from a study of T cell clonotyping in hematopoietic cell transplantation. Study-level points and caveats: Few recipient clonotypes overlapped donors; over 95% were de novo at given depth.

Sequencing used immunoSEQ multiplex PCR; TCRdb keeps in-frame clones, though not all of them. Of approximately 3,500 clones listed, around 80% are singletons. The chain couples TRBV19 to TRBJ2-7; 7 positions match TRBD1. The sequencing here drew on peripheral blood mononuclear cells, taken at the time of graft-versus-host disease after allogeneic stem cell transplant. This receptor was obtained from a female patient aged 45 to 65 who had an allogeneic stem cell transplant from an unrelated donor, so the T cells may come from the graft donor. Some clones in this sample may be carry-over from other donors' samples. The CDR3 protein is CASSAGQDYEQYF. CDR3 in DNA: TGTGCCAGCTCGGCAGGACAGGACTACGAGCAGTACTTC.